What follows are 5 T cell receptor beta chains derived from one specimen sequenced in a study of CD8+ T cells in alopecia areata. Treatment in this sample: oral pan-JAK inhibitor, 5-10 mg twice daily. Extracted RNA was reverse transcribed, and the resulting cDNA served as sequencing template. Data came from immunoSEQ multiplex PCR; TCRdb stores just in-frame clones and leaves some out. The profile covers some 100,000 clones, with 58% appearing a single time and nearly 30% taken by the ten largest. The material was CD8+ T cells sorted from blood, obtained at week 4, from a patient treated with tofacitinib. These receptors all come from a human donor with alopecia areata.

As to this clone: This specimen includes other DNA sequences encoding the same CDR3. The chain links TRBV29-1 to TRBJ1-1; no clear D. The CDR3 extends over 13 amino acids. Trimming cost V 4 bases and J 0 bases, with 9 bases left between them. Per germline, CDR1 SQVTM and CDR2 ANQGSEA. CDR3: CSVVPPLNTEAFF. The CDR3 region has the DNA TGCAGCGTTGTACCTCCCCTGAACACTGAAGCTTTCTTT. Together with reference TRBV29-1 and TRBJ1-1, the CDR3 gives the full variable domain: SAVISQKPSRDICQRGTSLTIQCQVDSQVTMMFWYRQQPGQSLTLIATANQGSEATYESGFVIDKFPISRPNLTFSTLTVSNMSPEDSSIYLCSVVPPLNTEAFFGQGTRLTVV.

The chain employs TRBV7-9 and TRBJ2-5; D is unclear. CDR1 is SEHNR, CDR2 FQNEAQ, per germline (reference sequence). V lost 1 base and J lost 5, with 8 bases in between. The CDR3 is 13 amino acids. This CDR3 is CASSLGIQETQYF. DNA for the CDR3: TGTGCCAGCAGCTTAGGGATACAGGAGACCCAGTACTTC.

The V gene is TRBV29-1, the J gene TRBJ2-1; perhaps TRBD1 as D (6 bases). The CDR3 has 13 amino acids. Germline V gene sequence: CDR1 SQVTM, CDR2 ANQGSEA. With 0 bases removed from V and 10 bases from J, the gap between germline ends came to 13 bases. CDR3 sequence (DNA): TGCAGCGTTGAAGAAGAACAGGGCAGCGAGCAGTTCTTC. Residues: CSVEEEQGSEQFF.

V usage is TRBV30 and J usage is TRBJ1-1; D is uncertain. CDR3 length: 15 residues. CDR1 is GTSNPN, CDR2 SVGIG, per germline (reference sequence). The ends were cut back, 5 bases at V and 0 bases at J, with 16 bases in the middle. The CDR3 region is CAWRVPHNMNTEAFF. CDR3 DNA: TGTGCCTGGCGAGTTCCTCATAATATGAACACTGAAGCTTTCTTT.

The chain uses TRBV30 and TRBJ1-1; D not certain. The CDR3 has 15 amino acids. In germline, CDR1 is GTSNPN, CDR2 SVGIG (reference sequence). V was clipped by 0 bases and J by 3 bases, with 14 bases between them. CDR3 sequence (DNA): TGTGCCTGGAGTGTGTTGGTGGGAGAGGACACTGAAGCTTTCTTT. Protein product: CAWSVLVGEDTEAFF.